This TCR beta chain was obtained from a study of tumor and adjacent non-tumor tissue in lung cancer. TCRbeta libraries were built with three rounds of nested PCR, modified from ARM-PCR. One entry per CDR3 protein results from TCRdb running MiXCR on the multiplex PCR reads. Altogether 120,000 or so distinct CDR3 sequences are present, roughly 64% being singletons, with the ten largest covering roughly 12%. Germline V CDR1 and CDR2: DFQATT, SNEGSKA (reference sequence). The CDR3 contains 16 residues. This sample's RNA came from whole unsorted tissue. Concerning this clonotype itself: An end of the junction differs from the germline gene, which may be a read error.

V usage is TRBV20-1 and J usage is TRBJ1-2; 7 positions agree with TRBD1. The sequence was collected from a man younger than 45 with non-small cell lung cancer. Sequencing was performed on lung tumor tissue. CDR3 coding DNA: TGCAGTGTTAGAGACCCCAACAGGGGATTTAACTATGGCTACACCTTC. It codes for CSVRDPNRGFNYGYTF.